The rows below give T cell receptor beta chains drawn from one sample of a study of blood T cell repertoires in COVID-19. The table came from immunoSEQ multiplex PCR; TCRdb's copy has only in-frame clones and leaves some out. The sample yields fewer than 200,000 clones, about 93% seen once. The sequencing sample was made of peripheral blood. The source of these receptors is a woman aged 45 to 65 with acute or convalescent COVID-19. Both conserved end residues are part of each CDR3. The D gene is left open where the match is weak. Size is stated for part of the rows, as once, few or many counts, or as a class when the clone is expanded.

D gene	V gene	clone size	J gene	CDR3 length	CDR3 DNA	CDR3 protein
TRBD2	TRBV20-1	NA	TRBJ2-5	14	TGCAGTGCTAGTATAGCGGGGGGGCGGGAGACCCAGTACTTC	CSASIAGGRETQYF
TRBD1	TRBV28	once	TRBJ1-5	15	TGTGCCAGCAGTCGTTATACAGGGGGCTATCAGCCCCAGCATTTT	CASSRYTGGYQPQHF
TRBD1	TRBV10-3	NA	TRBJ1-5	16	TGTGCCATCAGTGAACACCATGGACAGGGGGCCCAGCCCCAGCATTTT	CAISEHHGQGAQPQHF
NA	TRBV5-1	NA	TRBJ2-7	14	TGCGCCAGCAGAGATAAAGGGAGATCCTACGAGCAGTACTTC	CASRDKGRSYEQYF
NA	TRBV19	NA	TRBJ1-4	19	TGTGCCAGTAGTCGCCAGCGGACCATGCCGGGTGCAACTAATGAAAAACTGTTTTTT	CASSRQRTMPGATNEKLFF
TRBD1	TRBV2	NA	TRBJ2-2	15	TGTGCCAGCAGTCGACAGGGGATGGGAGCCGGGGAGCTGTTTTTT	CASSRQGMGAGELFF
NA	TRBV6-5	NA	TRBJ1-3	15	TGTGCCAGCAGGCCACAGACTATCTCTGGAAACACCATATATTTT	CASRPQTISGNTIYF
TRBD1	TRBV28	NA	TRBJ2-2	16	TGTGCCAGCATCCTGAGGGGGCAACCGAACACCGGGGAGCTGTTTTTT	CASILRGQPNTGELFF
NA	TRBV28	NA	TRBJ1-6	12	TGTGCCAGCAGTTTGGGGGGTTCACCCCTCCACTTT	CASSLGGSPLHF
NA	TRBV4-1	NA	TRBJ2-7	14	TGCGCCAGCAGCCAAGCCGGGGGACTTTACGAGCAGTACTTC	CASSQAGGLYEQYF
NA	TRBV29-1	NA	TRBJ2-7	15	TGCAGCGTTGAAGATCGCGGGCTTAAGGACTACGAGCAGTACTTC	CSVEDRGLKDYEQYF
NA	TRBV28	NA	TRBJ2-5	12	TGTGCCAGCGAGGGATACCAAGAGACCCAGTACTTC	CASEGYQETQYF
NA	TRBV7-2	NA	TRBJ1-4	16	TGTGCCAGCAGCCCCCGAGCTGGACGGAGGAATGAAAAACTGTTTTTT	CASSPRAGRRNEKLFF
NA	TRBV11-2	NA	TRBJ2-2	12	TGTGCCAGCAGCTTAGCCGCCGGGGAGCTGTTTTTT	CASSLAAGELFF
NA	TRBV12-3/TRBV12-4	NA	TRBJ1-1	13	TGTGCCAGCAGTCCGAACATGAACACTGAAGCTTTCTTT	CASSPNMNTEAFF
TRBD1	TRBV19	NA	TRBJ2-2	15	TGTGCCAGTAGTGGGGGACAGGGTAGTGCCGGGGAGCTGTTTTTT	CASSGGQGSAGELFF
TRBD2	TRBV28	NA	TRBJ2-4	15	TGTGCCAGCACCTCAGGACTAGCGGGCGAAAACATTCAGTACTTC	CASTSGLAGENIQYF
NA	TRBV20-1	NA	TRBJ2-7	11	TGCAGTGCTAGGTCCGGTTTCGAGCAGTACTTC	CSARSGFEQYF
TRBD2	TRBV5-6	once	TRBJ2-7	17	TGTGCCAGCAGCGGTCCGGGACTAGCGGGAGGCCACTACGAGCAGTACTTC	CASSGPGLAGGHYEQYF
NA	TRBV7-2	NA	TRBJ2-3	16	TGTGCCAGCAGCTTGAAAACAGTAGTTCCCGGAGATACGCAGTATTTT	CASSLKTVVPGDTQYF
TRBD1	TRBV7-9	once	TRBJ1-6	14	TGTGCCAGCGGCCCACAGGGGGAAGGGTCACCCCTCCACTTT	CASGPQGEGSPLHF
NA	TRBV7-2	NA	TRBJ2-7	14	TGTGCCAGCAGCTCCTCGTTGGGCAGATACGAGCAGTACTTC	CASSSSLGRYEQYF
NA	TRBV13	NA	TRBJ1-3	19	TGTGCCAGCAGCCCCGGGCGGTGGGGACTCCAGACTTCTGGAAACACCATATATTTT	CASSPGRWGLQTSGNTIYF
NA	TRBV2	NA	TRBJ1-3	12	TGTGCCAGCAGTGGCGGGGGGACGATCATATATTTT	CASSGGGTIIYF
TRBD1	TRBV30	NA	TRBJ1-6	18	TGTGCCTGGACCGAACGGCCGGGACAGGGGTTTTTTGATTCACCCCTCCACTTT	CAWTERPGQGFFDSPLHF
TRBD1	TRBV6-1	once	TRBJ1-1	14	TGTGCCAGCAGTGACACAGGGGATAGGACTGAAGCTTTCTTT	CASSDTGDRTEAFF
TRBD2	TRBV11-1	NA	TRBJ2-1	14	TGTGCCAGCCTACCGGGGGGCTCCTACAATGAGCAGTTCTTC	CASLPGGSYNEQFF
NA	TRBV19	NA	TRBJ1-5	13	TGTGCCAGTAGTATAGGAGGGTATCAGCCCCAGCATTTT	CASSIGGYQPQHF
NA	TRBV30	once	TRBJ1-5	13	TGTGCCTGGAGTGTGGACTCCGGGCAGCCCCAGCATTTT	CAWSVDSGQPQHF
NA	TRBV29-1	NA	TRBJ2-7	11	TGCAGCGTTGTGGCCGACTACGAGCAGTACTTC	CSVVADYEQYF
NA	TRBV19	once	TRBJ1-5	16	TGTGCCAGTAGTATTAAGGGCAGGGGCCTTTTTCAGCCCCAGCATTTT	CASSIKGRGLFQPQHF
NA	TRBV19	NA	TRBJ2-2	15	TGTGCCAGTAGTATGTGGCAGGATTTGACCGGGGAGCTGTTTTTT	CASSMWQDLTGELFF
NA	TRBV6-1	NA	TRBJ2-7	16	TGTGCCAGCAGTGAAGATAGCCAGGGAGGTCCCTACGAGCAGTACTTC	CASSEDSQGGPYEQYF
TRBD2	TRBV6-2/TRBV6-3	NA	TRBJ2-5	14	TGTGCCAGCAGTTGGCGGCGGGGGATGGAGACCCAGTACTTC	CASSWRRGMETQYF
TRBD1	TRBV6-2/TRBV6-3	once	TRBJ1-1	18	TGTGCCAGCAGCCCTCTAGGACAGGGTTTTTGGAACAACACTGAAGCTTTCTTT	CASSPLGQGFWNNTEAFF
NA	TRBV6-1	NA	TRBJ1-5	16	TGTGCCAGCAGTGAATTGTCAGGACATAGCAATCAGCCCCAGCATTTT	CASSELSGHSNQPQHF
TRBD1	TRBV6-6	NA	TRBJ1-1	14	TGTGCCAGCAGACAGGGGGACATGAACACTGAAGCTTTCTTT	CASRQGDMNTEAFF
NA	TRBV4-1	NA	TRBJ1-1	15	TGCGCCAGCAGCCTTCGCCCCGACAGCAACACTGAAGCTTTCTTT	CASSLRPDSNTEAFF
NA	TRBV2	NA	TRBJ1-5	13	TGTGCCAGCAGTGAATCTTCGGATCAGCCCCAGCATTTT	CASSESSDQPQHF
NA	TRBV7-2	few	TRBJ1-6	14	TGTGCCAGCAGCCAGAGGAAAAGTGATTCACCCCTCCACTTT	CASSQRKSDSPLHF
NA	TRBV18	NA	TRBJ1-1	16	TGTGCCAGCTCACCACCGGAGGGCAGGCTTTATACTGAAGCTTTCTTT	CASSPPEGRLYTEAFF
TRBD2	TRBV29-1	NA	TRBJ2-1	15	TGCAGCGTTGAAGAGCCAGCGGGAGTGGTCGATGAGCAGTTCTTC	CSVEEPAGVVDEQFF
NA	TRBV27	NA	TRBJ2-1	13	TGTGCCAGCAGTTTATCCGCCTACAATGAGCAGTTCTTC	CASSLSAYNEQFF
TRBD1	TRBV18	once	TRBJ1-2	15	TGTGCCAGCTCACCATTGGCAGGGGGACAAGATGGCTACACCTTC	CASSPLAGGQDGYTF
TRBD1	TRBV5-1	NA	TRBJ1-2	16	TGCGCCAGCAGCTTGGATTTGGACAGGGCTCCCTACGGCTACACCTTC	CASSLDLDRAPYGYTF
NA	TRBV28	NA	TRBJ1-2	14	TGTGCCAGCAGTTTATCTACCAGACTCTATGGCTACACCTTC	CASSLSTRLYGYTF
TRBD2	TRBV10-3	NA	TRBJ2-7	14	TGTGCCATCACCCCTAGAGCGGGATCCTACGAGCAGTACTTC	CAITPRAGSYEQYF
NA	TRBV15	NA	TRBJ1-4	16	TGTGCCACCAGCACCTTGACGTTAATTGACAGTGAAAAACTGTTTTTT	CATSTLTLIDSEKLFF
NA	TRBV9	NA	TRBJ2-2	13	TGTGCCAGCAGCGCCCTCTACACCGGGGAGCTGTTTTTT	CASSALYTGELFF
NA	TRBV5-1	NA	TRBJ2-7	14	TGCGCCAGCAGCTTAGACAGGTCCTCCTACGAGCAGTACTTC	CASSLDRSSYEQYF
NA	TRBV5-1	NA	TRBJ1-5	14	TGCGCCAGCAGCTTGGCAGGGGCGGATCAGCCCCAGCATTTT	CASSLAGADQPQHF